The subject of this entry is one T cell receptor beta chain. The antigen this receptor binds is unknown. Per-base quality was not reported, and no clone a single base away is much larger than it. Library creation used the immunoSEQ multiplex PCR assay. As stored in TCRdb, this immuneACCESS dataset retains in-frame rearrangements with V and J assigned. A fraction of the clones does not appear; measured against another copy, unresolved V genes explain less than half of the discrepancy, and the remainder lacks a known reason. A total of 3,500 or so clones appear in this sample, roughly 77% of them only once. The top ten clones comprise around 7% of the sample. The sample's treatment or condition label, decoded: preoperative locoregional IRX-2 cytokine immunotherapy. The samples were obtained from a phase Ib study in which preoperative, locoregional IRX-2 cytokine immunotherapy intended to prime immune responses was tested. Patients with early-stage breast cancer who were given IRX-2 before surgery served as donors.

CDR1 is given as SGHRS and CDR2 as YFSETQ, both from the germline V gene. Spanning cysteine to phenylalanine, the CDR3 consists of 14 amino acids. Only the CDR3 DNA stays, 42 bases, in frame from base 1. The V and J ends are trimmed by 0 bases and 6 bases, leaving 9 bases between them. The source of the sample is a study of preoperative IRX-2 immunotherapy in early breast cancer (dated 2019 in TCRdb). The chain employs TRBV5-1 and TRBJ1-4; the best D guess is TRBD1, with 5 bases matching. Specimen: tumor tissue, collected after IRX-2 immunotherapy. The sequence came from a human donor with breast cancer. The DNA is TGCGCCAGCAGCTTGGCCAGGGCAGATGAAAAACTGTTTTTT. Translated, it gives CASSLARADEKLFF.